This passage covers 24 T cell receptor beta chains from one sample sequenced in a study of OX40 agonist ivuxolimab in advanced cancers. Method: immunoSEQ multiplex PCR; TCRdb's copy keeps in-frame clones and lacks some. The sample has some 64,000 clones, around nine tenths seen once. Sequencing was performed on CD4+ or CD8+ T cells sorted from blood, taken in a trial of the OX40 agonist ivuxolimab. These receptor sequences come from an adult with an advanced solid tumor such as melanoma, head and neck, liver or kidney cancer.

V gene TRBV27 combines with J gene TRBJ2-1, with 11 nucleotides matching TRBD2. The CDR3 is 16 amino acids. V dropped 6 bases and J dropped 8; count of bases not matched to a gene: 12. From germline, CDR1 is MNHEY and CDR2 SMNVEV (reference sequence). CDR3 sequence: CASRLRPGLAVDEQFF. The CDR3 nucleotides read TGTGCCAGCAGGCTAAGACCGGGACTAGCGGTCGATGAGCAGTTCTTC.

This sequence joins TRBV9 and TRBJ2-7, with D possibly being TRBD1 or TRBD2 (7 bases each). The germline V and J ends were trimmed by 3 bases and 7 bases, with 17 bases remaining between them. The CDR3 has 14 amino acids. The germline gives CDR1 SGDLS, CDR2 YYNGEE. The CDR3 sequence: CASSAQGGAEEQYF. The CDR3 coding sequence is TGTGCCAGCAGCGCGCAGGGGGGGGCCGAGGAGCAGTACTTC.

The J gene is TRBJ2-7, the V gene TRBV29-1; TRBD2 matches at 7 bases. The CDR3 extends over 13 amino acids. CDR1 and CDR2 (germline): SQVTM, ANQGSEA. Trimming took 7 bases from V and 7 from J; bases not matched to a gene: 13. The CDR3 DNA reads TGCAGCGCCCAAGGCGGGGGAATCCAGGAGCAGTACTTC. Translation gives CSAQGGGIQEQYF.

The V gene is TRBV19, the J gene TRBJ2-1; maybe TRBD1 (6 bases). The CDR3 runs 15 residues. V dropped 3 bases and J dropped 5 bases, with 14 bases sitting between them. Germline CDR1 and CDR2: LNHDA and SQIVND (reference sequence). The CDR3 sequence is CASSIVQGGNNEQFF. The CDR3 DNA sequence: TGTGCCAGTAGTATTGTACAGGGTGGAAACAATGAGCAGTTCTTC. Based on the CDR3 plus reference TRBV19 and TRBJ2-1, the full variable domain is DGGITQSPKYLFRKEGQNVTLSCEQNLNHDAMYWYRQDPGQGLRLIYYSQIVNDFQKGDIAEGYSVSREKKESFPLTVTSAQKNPTAFYLCASSIVQGGNNEQFFGPGTRLTVL.

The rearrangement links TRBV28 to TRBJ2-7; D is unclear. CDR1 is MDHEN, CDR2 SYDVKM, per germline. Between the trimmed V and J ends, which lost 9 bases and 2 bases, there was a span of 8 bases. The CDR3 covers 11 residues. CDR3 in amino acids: CASGPTYEQYF. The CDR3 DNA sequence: TGTGCCAGTGGGCCCACCTACGAGCAGTACTTC. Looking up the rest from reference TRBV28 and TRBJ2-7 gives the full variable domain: DVKVTQSSRYLVKRTGEKVFLECVQDMDHENMFWYRQDPGLGLRLIYFSYDVKMKEKGDIPEGYSVSREKKERFSLILESASTNQTSMYLCASGPTYEQYFGPGTRLTVT.

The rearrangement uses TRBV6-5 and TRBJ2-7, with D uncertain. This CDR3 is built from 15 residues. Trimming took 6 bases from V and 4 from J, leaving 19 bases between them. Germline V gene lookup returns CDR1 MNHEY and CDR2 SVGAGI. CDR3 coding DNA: TGTGCCAGCAGGGGCAGGTCATCGACCTCTTACGAGCAGTACTTC. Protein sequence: CASRGRSSTSYEQYF.

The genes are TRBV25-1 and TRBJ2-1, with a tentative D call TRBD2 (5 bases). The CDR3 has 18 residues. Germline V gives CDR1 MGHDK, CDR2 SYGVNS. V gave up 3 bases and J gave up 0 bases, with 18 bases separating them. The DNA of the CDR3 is TGTGCCAGCAGTGACATTGCTTCTGTTGGGAGCTCCTACAATGAGCAGTTCTTC. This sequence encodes CASSDIASVGSSYNEQFF. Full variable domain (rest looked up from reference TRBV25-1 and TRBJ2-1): EADIYQTPRYLVIGTGKKITLECSQTMGHDKMYWYQQDPGMELHLIHYSYGVNSTEKGDLSSESTVSRIRTEHFPLTLESARPSHTSQYLCASSDIASVGSSYNEQFFGPGTRLTVL.

CDR3 bases: TGTGCCAGCAGCGTAGAGTCCCATAATTCACCCCTCCACTTT. As protein: CASSVESHNSPLHF. The V and J genes are TRBV9 and TRBJ1-6; no clear D. The CDR3 runs to 14 residues. Germline V gene data show CDR1 as SGDLS and CDR2 as YYNGEE. Trimming pared 0 bases from V and 5 bases from J, leaving 6 bases between.

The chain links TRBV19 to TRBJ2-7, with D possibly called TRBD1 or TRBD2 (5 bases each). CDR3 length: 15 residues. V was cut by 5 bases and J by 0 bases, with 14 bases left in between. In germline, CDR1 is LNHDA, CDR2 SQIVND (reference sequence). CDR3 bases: TGTGCCAGTAGTCCCCGGGACGCAAACTCCTACGAGCAGTACTTC. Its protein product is CASSPRDANSYEQYF.

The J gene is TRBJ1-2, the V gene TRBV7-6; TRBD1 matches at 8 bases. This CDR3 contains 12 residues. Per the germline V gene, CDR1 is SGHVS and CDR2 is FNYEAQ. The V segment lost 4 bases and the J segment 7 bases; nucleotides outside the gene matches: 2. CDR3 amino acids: CASSSTGAGYTF. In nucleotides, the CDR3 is TGTGCCAGCAGCTCGACAGGGGCTGGCTACACCTTC.

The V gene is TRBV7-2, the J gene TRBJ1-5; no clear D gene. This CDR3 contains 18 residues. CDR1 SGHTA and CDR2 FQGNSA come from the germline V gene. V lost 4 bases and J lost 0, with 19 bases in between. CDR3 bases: TGTGCCAGCAGCTCCCGAGGCTTTAGCAGTTATAGCAATCAGCCCCAGCATTTT. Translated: CASSSRGFSSYSNQPQHF.

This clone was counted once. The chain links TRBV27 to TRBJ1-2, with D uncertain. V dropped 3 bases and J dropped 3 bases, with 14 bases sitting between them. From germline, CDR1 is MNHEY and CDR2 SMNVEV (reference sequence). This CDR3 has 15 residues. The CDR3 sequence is CASSLTGYGDYGYTF. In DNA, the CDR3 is TGTGCCAGCAGTTTGACTGGTTACGGAGACTATGGCTACACCTTC.

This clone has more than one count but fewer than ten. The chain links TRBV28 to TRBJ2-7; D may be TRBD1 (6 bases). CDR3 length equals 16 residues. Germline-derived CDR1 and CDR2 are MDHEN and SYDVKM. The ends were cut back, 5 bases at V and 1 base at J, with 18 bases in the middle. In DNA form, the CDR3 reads TGTGCCAGCAGTCCATGGACAGATGCAGGGTCCTACGAGCAGTACTTC. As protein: CASSPWTDAGSYEQYF.

In DNA, the CDR3 is TGTGCCATCAGTGCCGGGACTTACTACAATGAGCAGTTCTTC. Translated: CAISAGTYYNEQFF. The chain links TRBV10-3 to TRBJ2-1; tentative D call: TRBD2 (6 bases). The CDR3 extends over 14 amino acids. Germline V CDR1 and CDR2: ENHRY, SYGVKD. The V gene lost 4 bases and the J gene lost 3 bases, with 10 bases spanning the gap.

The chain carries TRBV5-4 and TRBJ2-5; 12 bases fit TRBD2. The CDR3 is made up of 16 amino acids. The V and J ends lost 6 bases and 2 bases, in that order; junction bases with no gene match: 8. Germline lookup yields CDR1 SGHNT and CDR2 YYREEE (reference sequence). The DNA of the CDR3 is TGTGCCAGCACCCATAGGACTAGCGGGATACAAGAGACCCAGTACTTC. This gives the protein CASTHRTSGIQETQYF. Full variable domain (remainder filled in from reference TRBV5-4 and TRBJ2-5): ETGVTQSPTHLIKTRGQQVTLRCSSQSGHNTVSWYQQALGQGPQFIFQYYREEENGRGNFPPRFSGLQFPNYSSELNVNALELDDSALYLCASTHRTSGIQETQYFGPGTRLLVL.

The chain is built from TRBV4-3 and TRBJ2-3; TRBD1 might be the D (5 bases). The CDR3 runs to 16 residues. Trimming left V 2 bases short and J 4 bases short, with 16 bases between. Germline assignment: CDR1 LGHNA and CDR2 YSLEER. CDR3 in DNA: TGCGCCAGCAGCCAAAGGTTCCTTGGGGCGGCAGATACGCAGTATTTT. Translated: CASSQRFLGAADTQYF.

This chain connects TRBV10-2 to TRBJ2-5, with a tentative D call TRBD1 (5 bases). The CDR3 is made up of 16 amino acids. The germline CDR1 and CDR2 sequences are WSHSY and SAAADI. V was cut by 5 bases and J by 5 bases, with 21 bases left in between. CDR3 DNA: TGCGCCAGCAGTAAACCGGACCGGGCCCCAGGGGAGACCCAGTACTTC. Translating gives CASSKPDRAPGETQYF.

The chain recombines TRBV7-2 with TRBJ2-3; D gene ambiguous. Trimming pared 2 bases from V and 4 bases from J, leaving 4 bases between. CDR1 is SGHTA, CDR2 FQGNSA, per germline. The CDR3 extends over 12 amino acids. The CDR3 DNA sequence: TGTGCCAGCAGCTTAATGTCAGATACGCAGTATTTT. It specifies CASSLMSDTQYF.

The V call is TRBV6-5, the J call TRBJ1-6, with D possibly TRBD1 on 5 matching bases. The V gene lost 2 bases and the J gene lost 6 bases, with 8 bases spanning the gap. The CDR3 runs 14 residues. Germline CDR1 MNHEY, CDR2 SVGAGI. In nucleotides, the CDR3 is TGTGCCAGCAGTTACCAGGGAGGTAATTCACCCCTCCACTTT. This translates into CASSYQGGNSPLHF.

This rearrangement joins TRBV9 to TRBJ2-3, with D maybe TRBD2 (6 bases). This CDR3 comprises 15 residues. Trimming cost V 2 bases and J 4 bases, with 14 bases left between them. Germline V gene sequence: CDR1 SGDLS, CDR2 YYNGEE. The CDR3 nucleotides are TGTGCCAGCAGCGTGTCGGGAGTAATAGCAGATACGCAGTATTTT. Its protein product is CASSVSGVIADTQYF.

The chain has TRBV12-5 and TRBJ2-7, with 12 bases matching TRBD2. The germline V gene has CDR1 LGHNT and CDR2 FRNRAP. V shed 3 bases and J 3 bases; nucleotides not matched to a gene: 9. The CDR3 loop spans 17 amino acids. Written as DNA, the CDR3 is TGTGCTAGTGGTTTCTTACTAGCGGGAGGAATGAACTACGAGCAGTACTTC. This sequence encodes CASGFLLAGGMNYEQYF.

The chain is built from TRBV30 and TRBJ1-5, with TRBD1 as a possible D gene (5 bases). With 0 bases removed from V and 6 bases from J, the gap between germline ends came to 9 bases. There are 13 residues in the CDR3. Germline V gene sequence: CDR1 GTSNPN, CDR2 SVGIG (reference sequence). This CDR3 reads CAWSVSGAQPQHF. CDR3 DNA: TGTGCCTGGAGTGTTAGTGGGGCTCAGCCCCAGCATTTT.

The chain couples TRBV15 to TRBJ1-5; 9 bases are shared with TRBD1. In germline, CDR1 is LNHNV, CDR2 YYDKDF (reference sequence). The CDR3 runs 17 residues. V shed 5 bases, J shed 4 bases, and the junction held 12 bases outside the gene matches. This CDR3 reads CATSPVGTGFGNQPQHF. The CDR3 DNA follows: TGTGCCACCAGCCCAGTCGGGACAGGGTTTGGAAATCAGCCCCAGCATTTT.

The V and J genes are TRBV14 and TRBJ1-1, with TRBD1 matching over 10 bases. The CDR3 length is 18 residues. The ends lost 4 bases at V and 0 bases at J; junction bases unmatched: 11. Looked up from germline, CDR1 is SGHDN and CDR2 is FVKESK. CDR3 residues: CASSRGDRGTSMNTEAFF. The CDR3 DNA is TGTGCCAGCAGCCGTGGGGACAGGGGAACTTCGATGAACACTGAAGCTTTCTTT.